This TCR beta chain was sequenced during a study of T cell responses to AZD1222 COVID-19 vaccine. Study-wide findings and caveats: Donors were chiefly white British, with a greater number of females, and clonal diversity was perhaps underestimated. Baseline serology detected seropositivity in only a handful of AZD1222 recipients. Among vaccine-associated CD4 TCRs, coverage spanned spike, with dominance at 160-218 and 743-854. Scientists sampled the repertoires only once the peak T cell response had passed.

About this clone itself: The antigen remains unidentified.

The trim removed 6 bases at V and 0 bases at J, leaving 1 base unmatched. Per the germline V gene, CDR1 is MNHEY and CDR2 is SVGAGI. This CDR3 has 13 amino acids. Assay used: immunoSEQ multiplex PCR; TCRdb lists only in-frame clones, some missing. Among more than 95,000 clones listed, less than 95% were seen once. The TCR sequence derives from an adult in good health. The chain carries TRBV6-5 and TRBJ2-7, with 8 positions matching TRBD2. Sample: peripheral blood, taken on day 0 of MenACWY control vaccination. The CDR3 sequence is CASSRGGSYEQYF. The CDR3 DNA follows: TGTGCCAGCAGCCGGGGGGGCTCCTACGAGCAGTACTTC.